The table lists the clone carrying this T cell receptor beta chain with many counts. The antigen remains unidentified. MiXCR, run by TCRdb on the 5' RACE reads, gives a single entry per CDR3 protein. The sample holds some 100,000 distinct CDR3 sequences; roughly an eighth are singletons and the top ten take roughly 5%. The germline CDR1 and CDR2 sequences are MDHEN and SYDVKM. This CDR3 spans 12 amino acids. Trimming removed 3 bases at V and 11 bases at J, with 13 bases between. These data originate in a study of neurological immune-mediated disorders. Notes on the study in general: No expanded-clone CDR3 amino acid sequence recurred across subjects, suggesting private TCR-beta repertoires. Expansion of TCR clones was greatest in HTLV-1-associated myelopathy and smallest in multiple sclerosis, where it fell below that of healthy controls.

The time point is: longitudinal time-point 2. The receptor was isolated from a female donor with HTLV-1-associated myelopathy (HAM/TSP). Source material: PBMCs. The chain employs TRBV28 and TRBJ1-1, with unresolved D. CDR3 loop: CASSFGPAEAFF. In DNA, the CDR3 is TGTGCCAGCAGTTTCGGGCCGGCCGAGGCTTTCTTT.